This TCR beta chain was recorded in a study of cytomegalovirus exposure and HLA in healthy donors. This CDR3 comprises 15 residues. Trimming cost V 1 base and J 4 bases; bases outside gene matches: 4. Germline lookup yields CDR1 SEHNR and CDR2 FQNEAQ (reference sequence). As to this clone: The antigen is unknown.

Profiling relied on immunoSEQ multiplex PCR, and the TCRdb table lists in-frame clones only, not all of them. The sample lists 76,000 or so clones, nearly 95% occurring once. Study-wide points: The authors listed roughly 150 TCR beta chains as cytomegalovirus-associated. The study found most TCR sequences rare, yet found some public TCRs in many donors.

V gene TRBV7-9 combines with J gene TRBJ1-5; 7 bases map to TRBD1. Sequencing was performed on PBMCs. This TCR was recovered from a woman aged 18-29 years in good health and CMV-seronegative. The chain's CDR3 is CASSLDQGVNQPQHF. Written as DNA, the CDR3 is TGTGCCAGCAGCTTAGATCAGGGGGTAAATCAGCCCCAGCATTTT.